This TCR beta chain was recorded in a study of blood T cell repertoires in COVID-19. Between the trimmed V and J ends, which lost 1 base and 0 bases, there was a span of 12 bases. The CDR3 is made up of 16 amino acids. Germline V gene lookup returns CDR1 LNHNV and CDR2 YYDKDF (reference sequence). TCRdb's table, derived via immunoSEQ multiplex PCR, lists solely in-frame clones and lacks some. Of about 200,000 clones in the sample, almost 90% are singletons; the top ten hold approximately 1.5%. Sequenced material: peripheral blood. The gene calls are TRBV15 and TRBJ1-1; D unresolved. This sequence originates from a man aged 18 to 30 with active or convalescent COVID-19. CDR3 DNA sequence: TGTGCCACCAGCAGAGCCCACTTGTCCTTGAACACTGAAGCTTTCTTT. Translating it yields CATSRAHLSLNTEAFF.